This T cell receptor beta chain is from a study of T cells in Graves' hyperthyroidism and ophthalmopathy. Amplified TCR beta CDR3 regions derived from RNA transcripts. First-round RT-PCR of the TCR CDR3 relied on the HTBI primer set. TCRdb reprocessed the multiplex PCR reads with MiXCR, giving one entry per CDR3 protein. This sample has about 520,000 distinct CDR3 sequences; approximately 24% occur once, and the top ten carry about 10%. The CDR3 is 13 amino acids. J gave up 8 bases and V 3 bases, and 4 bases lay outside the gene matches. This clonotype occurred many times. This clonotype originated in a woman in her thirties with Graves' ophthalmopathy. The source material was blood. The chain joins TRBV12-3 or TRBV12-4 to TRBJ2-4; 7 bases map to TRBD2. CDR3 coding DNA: TGTGCCAGCAGTTTGGGCGGGAGAGACATTCAGTACTTC. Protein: CASSLGGRDIQYF.